These 8 T cell receptor beta chains were sequenced from one sample in a study of control samples from healthy donors and cancer patients. TCRdb's table, derived via immunoSEQ multiplex PCR, lists solely in-frame clones and lacks some. The sample lists some 160,000 clones; about nine tenths were seen once. Source material: blood. All receptors come from a young man in good health.

The chain recombines TRBV7-2 with TRBJ1-5; 7 bases fit TRBD1. Germline V gives CDR1 SGHTA, CDR2 FQGNSA. V lost 1 base to trimming and J lost 4 bases; unmatched junction nucleotides: 4. The CDR3 has 15 residues. As DNA, the CDR3 is TGTGCCAGCAGCTTAGTTCTACAGGGGAATCAGCCCCAGCATTTT. Translation gives CASSLVLQGNQPQHF.

The rearrangement links TRBV4-3 to TRBJ1-2; D uncertain. Trimming took 4 bases from V and 3 from J, leaving 12 bases between them. From germline, CDR1 is LGHNA and CDR2 YSLEER. The CDR3 has 14 residues. CDR3 DNA: TGCGCCAGCAGCCCAAGCGTGGCGGACTATGGCTACACCTTC. It is translated as CASSPSVADYGYTF.

The chain couples TRBV7-8 to TRBJ1-4; D unclear. CDR3 length: 15 amino acids. Germline CDR1 and CDR2: SGHVS and FQNEAQ. Trimming pared 3 bases from V and 2 bases from J, leaving 10 bases between. CDR3 amino acids: CASSFDGQTNEKLFF. CDR3 coding DNA: TGTGCCAGCAGCTTTGATGGGCAGACTAATGAAAAACTGTTTTTT.

J is TRBJ2-1 and V is TRBV24-1; a possible D gene is TRBD2 (5 bases). Trimming removed 4 bases at V and 5 bases at J, with 8 bases between. The CDR3 loop spans 13 amino acids. Germline V gene sequence: CDR1 KGHDR, CDR2 SFDVKD. CDR3 in amino acids: CATSESLDNEQFF. The CDR3 DNA reads TGTGCCACCAGTGAATCACTAGACAATGAGCAGTTCTTC.

The chain is built from TRBV6-1 and TRBJ1-6; perhaps TRBD1 as D (5 bases). CDR1 is MNHNS, CDR2 SASEGT, per germline. The length of the CDR3 is 16 residues. Deletions cut 3 bases from V and 9 bases from J, with 18 bases between. CDR3 DNA sequence: TGTGCCAGCAGTGACCGGGACGGGGCCCAGAGTTCACCCCTCCACTTT. Translating gives CASSDRDGAQSSPLHF.

This chain uses TRBV5-1 with TRBJ2-5; maybe TRBD2 (6 bases). Germline V CDR1 and CDR2: SGHRS, YFSETQ. The CDR3 spans 17 residues. Deletions cut 6 bases from V and 5 bases from J, with 26 bases between. The CDR3 sequence: CASTPLAGSPETETQYF. In nucleotides, the CDR3 is TGCGCCAGCACCCCGCTTGCGGGGTCCCCCGAGACGGAGACCCAGTACTTC.

V and J are TRBV4-1 and TRBJ2-5; TRBD1 agrees at 8 bases. V lost 3 bases to trimming and J lost 4 bases; unmatched junction nucleotides: 4. The length of the CDR3 is 14 residues. CDR1 and CDR2 from the germline V gene are MGHRA and YSYEKL. This CDR3 is CASSHGQGGETQYF. Here the CDR3 DNA reads TGCGCCAGCAGCCACGGACAGGGCGGAGAGACCCAGTACTTC.

This sequence joins TRBV24-1 and TRBJ2-2; D unresolved. The V gene lost 5 bases and the J gene lost 6 bases, with 3 bases spanning the gap. Per germline, CDR1 KGHDR and CDR2 SFDVKD. This CDR3 has 11 residues. CDR3 sequence: CATSGSGELFF. The CDR3 DNA reads as TGTGCCACCAGTGGCTCCGGGGAGCTGTTTTTT.